Sequencing of this T cell receptor (beta chain) was carried out in a study of monozygotic twins with inflammatory bowel disease. The CDR3 totals 15 residues. CDR1 and CDR2 from the germline V gene are DFQATT and SNEGSKA (reference sequence). Study-wide results and limits: Against healthy co-twins, IBD patients had lower TCRbeta diversity (measured by inverse Simpson).

UMIs bearing a 6-nucleotide sample barcode were added through template switching. TCRdb reprocessed the 5' RACE reads, keeping one entry per CDR3 protein, no DNA. Listed are hundreds of thousands of distinct CDR3 sequences; 2% to 2.5% falls within the top ten. For this clonotype: Its antigen is unknown.

The rearrangement uses TRBV20-1 and TRBJ2-3; TCRdb's D gene call, TRBD2, goes unchecked for lack of DNA. The receptor's source is a human donor with ulcerative colitis or Crohn's disease, or a healthy co-twin of an affected twin (not recorded which). The material sequenced was blood. CDR3 region: CSASTSGGVRGTQYF.